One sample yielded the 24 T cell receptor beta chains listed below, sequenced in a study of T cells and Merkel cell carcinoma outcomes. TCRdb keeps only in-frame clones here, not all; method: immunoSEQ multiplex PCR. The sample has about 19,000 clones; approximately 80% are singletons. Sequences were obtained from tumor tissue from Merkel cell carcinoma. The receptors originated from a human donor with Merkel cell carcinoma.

CDR3 sequence (DNA): TGCGCCAGCAGCCCAAATGTGGCGGGCACTGAAGCTTTCTTT. This codes for CASSPNVAGTEAFF. V is TRBV4-1 and J is TRBJ1-1; D remains ambiguous. Germline CDR1 is MGHRA and CDR2 is YSYEKL. The CDR3 has 14 residues. V was cut by 4 bases and J by 4 bases, with 13 bases left in between.

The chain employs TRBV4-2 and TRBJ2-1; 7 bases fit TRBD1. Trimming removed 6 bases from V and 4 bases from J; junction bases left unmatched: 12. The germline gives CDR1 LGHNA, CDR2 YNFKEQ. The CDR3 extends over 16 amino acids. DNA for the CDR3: TGTGCCAGCAGTGGACAGGCGATGATTAAGTACAATGAGCAGTTCTTC. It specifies CASSGQAMIKYNEQFF.

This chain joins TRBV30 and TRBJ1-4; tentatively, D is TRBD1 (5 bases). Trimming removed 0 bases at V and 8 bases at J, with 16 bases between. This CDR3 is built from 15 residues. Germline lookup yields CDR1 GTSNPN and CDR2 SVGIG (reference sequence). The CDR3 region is CAWSVQVLLREKLFF. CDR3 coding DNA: TGTGCCTGGAGTGTACAGGTTTTATTGAGGGAAAAACTGTTTTTT.

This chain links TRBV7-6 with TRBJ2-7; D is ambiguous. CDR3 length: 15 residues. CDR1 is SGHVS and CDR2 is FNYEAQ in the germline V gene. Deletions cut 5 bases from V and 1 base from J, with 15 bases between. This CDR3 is CASSPSLGTSYEQYF. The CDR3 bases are TGTGCCAGCAGCCCGTCGCTAGGAACTTCCTACGAGCAGTACTTC. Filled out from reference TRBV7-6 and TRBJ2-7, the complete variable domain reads GAGVSQSPRYKVTKRGQDVALRCDPISGHVSLYWYRQALGQGPEFLTYFNYEAQQDKSGLPNDRFSAERPEGSISTLTIQRTEQRDSAMYRCASSPSLGTSYEQYFGPGTRLTVT.

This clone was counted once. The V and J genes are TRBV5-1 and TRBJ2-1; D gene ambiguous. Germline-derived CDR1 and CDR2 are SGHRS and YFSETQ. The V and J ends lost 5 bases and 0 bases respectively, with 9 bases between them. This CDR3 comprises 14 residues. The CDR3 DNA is TGCGCCAGCAGGCCCCCCATCTCCTACAATGAGCAGTTCTTC. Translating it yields CASRPPISYNEQFF. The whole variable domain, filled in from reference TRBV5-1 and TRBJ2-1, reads KAGVTQTPRYLIKTRGQQVTLSCSPISGHRSVSWYQQTPGQGLQFLFEYFSETQRNKGNFPGRFSGRQFSNSRSEMNVSTLELGDSALYLCASRPPISYNEQFFGPGTRLTVL.

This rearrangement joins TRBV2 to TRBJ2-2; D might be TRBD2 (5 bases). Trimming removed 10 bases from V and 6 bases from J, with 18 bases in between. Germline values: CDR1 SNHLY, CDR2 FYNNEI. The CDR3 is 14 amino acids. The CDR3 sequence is CATSSDRGPGELFF. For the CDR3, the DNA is TGTGCCACATCTTCGGACCGCGGGCCCGGGGAGCTGTTTTTT.

The CDR3 DNA is TGCGCCAACCCAGACGGGACCTACGAGCAGTACTTC. It specifies CANPDGTYEQYF. This chain uses TRBV5-1 with TRBJ2-7, with D tentatively TRBD2 (5 bases). Looked up from germline, CDR1 is SGHRS and CDR2 is YFSETQ. V was trimmed by 9 bases and J by 2 bases, leaving 12 bases between them. The CDR3 contains 12 residues.

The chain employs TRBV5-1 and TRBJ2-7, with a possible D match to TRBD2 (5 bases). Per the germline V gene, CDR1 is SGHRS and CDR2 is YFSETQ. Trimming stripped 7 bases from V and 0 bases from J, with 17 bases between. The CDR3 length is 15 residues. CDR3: CASAPWTESSYEQYF. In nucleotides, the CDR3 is TGCGCCAGCGCCCCCTGGACTGAGAGCTCCTACGAGCAGTACTTC.

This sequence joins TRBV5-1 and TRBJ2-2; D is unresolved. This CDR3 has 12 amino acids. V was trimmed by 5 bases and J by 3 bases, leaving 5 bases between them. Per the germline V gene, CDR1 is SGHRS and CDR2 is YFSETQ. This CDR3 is CASRVDTGELFF. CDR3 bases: TGCGCCAGCAGGGTGGACACCGGGGAGCTGTTTTTT.

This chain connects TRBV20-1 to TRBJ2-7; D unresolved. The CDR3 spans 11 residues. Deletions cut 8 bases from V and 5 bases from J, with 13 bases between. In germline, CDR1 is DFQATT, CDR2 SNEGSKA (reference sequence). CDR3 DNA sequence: TGCAGTCCCTCAAGACAAGACGAGCAGTACTTC. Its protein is CSPSRQDEQYF.

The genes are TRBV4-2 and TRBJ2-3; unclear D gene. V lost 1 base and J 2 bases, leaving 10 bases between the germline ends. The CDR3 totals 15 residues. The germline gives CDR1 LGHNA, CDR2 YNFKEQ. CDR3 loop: CASSQGSAFTDTQYF. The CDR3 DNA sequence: TGTGCCAGCAGCCAAGGGTCGGCTTTCACAGATACGCAGTATTTT.

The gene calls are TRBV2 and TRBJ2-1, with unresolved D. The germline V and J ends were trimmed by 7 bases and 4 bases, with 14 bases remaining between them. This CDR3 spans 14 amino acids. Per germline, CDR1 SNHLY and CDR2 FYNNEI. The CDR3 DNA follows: TGTGCCAGCACCTACGTAGAGCCTTACAATGAGCAGTTCTTC. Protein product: CASTYVEPYNEQFF.

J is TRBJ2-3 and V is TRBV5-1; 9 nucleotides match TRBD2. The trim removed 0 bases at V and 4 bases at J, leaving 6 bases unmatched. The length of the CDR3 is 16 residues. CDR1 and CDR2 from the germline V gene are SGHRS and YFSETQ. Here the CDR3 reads CASSLDGRGGADTQYF. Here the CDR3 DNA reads TGCGCCAGCAGCTTGGATGGGCGGGGGGGCGCAGATACGCAGTATTTT.

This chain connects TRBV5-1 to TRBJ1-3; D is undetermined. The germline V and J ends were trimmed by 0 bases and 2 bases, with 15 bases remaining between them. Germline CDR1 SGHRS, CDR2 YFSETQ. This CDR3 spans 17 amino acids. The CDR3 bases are TGCGCCAGCAGCTTGGCCGGGTCAGCTCTCCCTGGAAACACCATATATTTT. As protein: CASSLAGSALPGNTIYF.

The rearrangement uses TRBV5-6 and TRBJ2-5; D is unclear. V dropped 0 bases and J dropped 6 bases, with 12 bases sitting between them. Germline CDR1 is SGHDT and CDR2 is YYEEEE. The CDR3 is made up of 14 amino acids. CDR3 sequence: CASSLAASRKTQYF. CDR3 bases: TGTGCCAGCAGCTTGGCGGCCAGTCGGAAGACCCAGTACTTC.

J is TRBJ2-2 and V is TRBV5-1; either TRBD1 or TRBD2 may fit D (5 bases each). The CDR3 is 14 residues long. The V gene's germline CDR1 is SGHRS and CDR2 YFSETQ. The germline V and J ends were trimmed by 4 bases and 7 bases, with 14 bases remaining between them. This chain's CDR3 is CASSPETAVGELFF. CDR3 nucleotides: TGCGCCAGCAGCCCCGAGACAGCGGTCGGGGAGCTGTTTTTT.

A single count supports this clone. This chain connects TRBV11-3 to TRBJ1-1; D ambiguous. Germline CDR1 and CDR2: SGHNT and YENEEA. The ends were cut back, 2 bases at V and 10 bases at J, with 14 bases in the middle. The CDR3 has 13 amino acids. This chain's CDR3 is CASSLNVVSVAFF. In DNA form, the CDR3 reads TGTGCCAGCAGCTTAAACGTTGTGAGTGTAGCTTTCTTT.

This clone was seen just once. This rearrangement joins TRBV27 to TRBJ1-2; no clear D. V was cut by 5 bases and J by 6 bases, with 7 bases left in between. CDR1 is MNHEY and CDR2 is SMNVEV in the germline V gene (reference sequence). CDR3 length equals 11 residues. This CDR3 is CASSPFHGYTF. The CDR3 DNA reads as TGTGCCAGCAGTCCGTTCCATGGCTACACCTTC.

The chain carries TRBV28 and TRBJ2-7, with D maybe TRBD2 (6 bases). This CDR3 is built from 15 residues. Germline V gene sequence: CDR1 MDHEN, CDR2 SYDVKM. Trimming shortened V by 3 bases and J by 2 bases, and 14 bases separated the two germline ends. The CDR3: CASSLRGVLAYEQYF. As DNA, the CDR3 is TGTGCCAGCAGTTTGCGCGGGGTACTAGCCTACGAGCAGTACTTC. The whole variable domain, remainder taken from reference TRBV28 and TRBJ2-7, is DVKVTQSSRYLVKRTGEKVFLECVQDMDHENMFWYRQDPGLGLRLIYFSYDVKMKEKGDIPEGYSVSREKKERFSLILESASTNQTSMYLCASSLRGVLAYEQYFGPGTRLTVT.

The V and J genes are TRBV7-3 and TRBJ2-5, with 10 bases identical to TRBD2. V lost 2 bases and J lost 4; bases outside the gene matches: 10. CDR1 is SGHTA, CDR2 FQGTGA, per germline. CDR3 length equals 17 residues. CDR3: CASSLGGLAGAGETQYF. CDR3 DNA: TGTGCCAGCAGCTTAGGGGGTCTAGCGGGGGCCGGAGAGACCCAGTACTTC.

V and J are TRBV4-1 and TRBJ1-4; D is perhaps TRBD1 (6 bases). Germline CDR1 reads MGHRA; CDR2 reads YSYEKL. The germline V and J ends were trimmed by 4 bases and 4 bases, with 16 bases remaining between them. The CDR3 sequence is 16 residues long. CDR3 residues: CASSPTGGPFNEKLFF. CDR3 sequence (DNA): TGCGCCAGCAGCCCGACCGGGGGGCCCTTTAATGAAAAACTGTTTTTT.

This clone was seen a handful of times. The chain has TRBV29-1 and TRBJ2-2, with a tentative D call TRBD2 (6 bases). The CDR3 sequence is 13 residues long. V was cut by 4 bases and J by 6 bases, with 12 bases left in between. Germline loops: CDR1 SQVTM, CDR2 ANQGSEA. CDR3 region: CSVVGGSAGELFF. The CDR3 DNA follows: TGCAGCGTTGTGGGGGGAAGTGCCGGGGAGCTGTTTTTT.

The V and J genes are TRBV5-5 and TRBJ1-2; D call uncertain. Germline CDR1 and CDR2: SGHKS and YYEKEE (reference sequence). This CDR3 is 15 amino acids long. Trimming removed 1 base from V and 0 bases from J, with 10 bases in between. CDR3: CASSLNPLANYGYTF. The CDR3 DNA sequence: TGTGCCAGCAGCTTGAACCCGTTAGCTAACTATGGCTACACCTTC.

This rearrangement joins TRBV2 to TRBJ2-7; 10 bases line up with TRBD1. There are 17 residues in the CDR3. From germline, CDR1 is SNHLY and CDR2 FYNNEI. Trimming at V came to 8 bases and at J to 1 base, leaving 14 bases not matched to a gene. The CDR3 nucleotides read TGTGCCAGCCGACAGGGGGCAGGCGGACTTAGATCCTACGAGCAGTACTTC. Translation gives CASRQGAGGLRSYEQYF.